The sequence of this TCR beta chain was determined in a study of blood T cell repertoires in COVID-19. Study background: COVID-19 samples from acute and convalescent phases originated in the United States, Italy and Spain.

With 0 bases clipped from V and 5 bases from J, the junction kept 4 bases outside the gene matches. The CDR3 has 16 residues. Germline-derived CDR1 and CDR2 are LGHDT and YNNKEL (reference sequence). Seattle patients were enrolled while actively infected and followed longitudinally. Per the original methods: How many nucleated cells were present was estimated from reference gene primer amplification. Sequencing used immunoSEQ multiplex PCR; TCRdb keeps in-frame clones, though not all of them. The V and J calls and the clone size are those of that table, but D and trimming were determined from the DNA. The sample carries about 82,000 clones, 60% to 80% recorded once.

The genes are TRBV3-1 (or the pseudogene TRBV3-2) and TRBJ2-2; 9 bases line up with TRBD1. The TCR comes from a man aged 60-69 years with COVID-19, enrolled during active disease. Sample: peripheral blood. The CDR3 region has the DNA TGTGCCAGCAGCCAAGAACAGGGGGCGCTTACCGGGGAGCTGTTTTTT. It is translated as CASSQEQGALTGELFF.